A single sample is the source of the 32 T cell receptor beta chains below, sequenced in a study of T cells in Graves' hyperthyroidism and ophthalmopathy. Using RNA transcripts as the source, TCR beta CDR3 regions were amplified. Carried out on the TCR CDR3, a first-round RT-PCR used the HTBI primer set. TCRdb fed the multiplex PCR reads into MiXCR, producing one record per CDR3 protein. This sample carries under 300,000 distinct CDR3 sequences, approximately 14% of them seen once, and the ten largest clones take roughly 13%. Sequenced material: blood. These receptors were collected from a woman in her thirties or forties with Graves' hyperthyroidism that later progressed to Graves' ophthalmopathy.

The chain uses TRBV4-1 and TRBJ2-7; D is possibly TRBD2 (6 bases). CDR3 length: 16 amino acids. Germline V gene sequence: CDR1 MGHRA, CDR2 YSYEKL. V was pared by 0 bases and J by 6 bases, with 18 bases between. For the CDR3, the DNA is TGCGCCAGCAGCCAAGATCCCGGAGGGCTAACCTGCGAGCAGTACTTC. This gives the protein CASSQDPGGLTCEQYF.

The chain has TRBV13 and TRBJ2-3; TRBD2 matches 12 bases. CDR3 length equals 17 residues. The ends lost 5 bases at V and 2 bases at J; junction bases unmatched: 8. CDR1 is PRHDT, CDR2 FYEKMQ, per germline (reference sequence). The CDR3 DNA reads as TGTGCCAGCAGCCCCCGGACTAGCGGGACCCACACAGATACGCAGTATTTT. This sequence encodes CASSPRTSGTHTDTQYF.

This clonotype showed up many times. This chain uses TRBV20-1 with TRBJ2-5; D not resolved. Germline V gene lookup returns CDR1 DFQATT and CDR2 SNEGSKA (reference sequence). CDR3 length: 14 residues. The V gene lost 0 bases and the J gene lost 6 bases, with 14 bases spanning the gap. The CDR3 DNA sequence: TGCAGTGCTAGAGATCTGTGGCAGGAGAAGACCCAGTACTTC. It codes for CSARDLWQEKTQYF.

This clonotype was seen repeatedly, ten times or more. V and J are TRBV2 and TRBJ2-7; D is perhaps TRBD1 or TRBD2 (5 bases each). V lost 8 bases and J lost 3, with 20 bases in between. Germline V gene data show CDR1 as SNHLY and CDR2 as FYNNEI. This CDR3 spans 15 amino acids. The CDR3 sequence is CASEELTGRYYEQYF. The CDR3 coding sequence is TGTGCCAGCGAAGAATTAACGGGACGATACTACGAGCAGTACTTC.

This clonotype has ten or more counts. CDR3 region: CATSSLIGTLPGYTF. CDR3 nucleotides: TGTGCCACCAGCAGCTTAATAGGTACACTCCCTGGCTACACCTTC. The chain has TRBV15 and TRBJ1-2; D is ambiguous. The CDR3 runs 15 residues. Trimming took 3 bases from V and 7 from J, leaving 18 bases between them. Per germline, CDR1 LNHNV and CDR2 YYDKDF (reference sequence).

Comment on this clonotype: Just one base apart from a much larger clone, this may be a read error. The chain combines TRBV7-9 with TRBJ2-7, with D maybe TRBD2 (7 bases). Germline CDR1 and CDR2: SEHNR and FQNEAQ (reference sequence). This CDR3 is 14 amino acids long. CDR3 nucleotide sequence: TGTGACAGCACGGTAGGGGGGGAAAAGTACGAGCAGTACTTC. It codes for CDSTVGGEKYEQYF.

This clonotype was counted only a few times. This chain joins TRBV12-3 or TRBV12-4 and TRBJ1-4, with 9 bases lining up with TRBD1. The CDR3 is 15 amino acids. Trimming at V came to 5 bases and at J to 3 bases, leaving 4 bases not matched to a gene. The CDR3 spells CASSPTGGPNEKLFF. DNA for the CDR3: TGTGCCAGCAGTCCGACAGGGGGACCTAATGAAAAACTGTTTTTT.

V is TRBV6-1 and J is TRBJ2-2; D is perhaps TRBD1 (6 bases). Germline lookup yields CDR1 MNHNS and CDR2 SASEGT. The CDR3 covers 12 residues. V lost 7 bases, J lost 6 bases, and 9 bases lay in between. CDR3 nucleotide sequence: TGTGCCAGCAACAACAGGGCCGGGGAGCTGTTTTTT. As protein: CASNNRAGELFF.

This clonotype occurred many times. The chain has TRBV9 and TRBJ2-1; possibly TRBD1 or TRBD2 for D (5 bases each). The germline CDR1 and CDR2 sequences are SGDLS and YYNGEE. Trimming stripped 0 bases from V and 7 bases from J, with 11 bases between. This CDR3 has 14 residues. This CDR3 is CASSVGDPLNEQFF. The CDR3 nucleotides are TGTGCCAGCAGCGTAGGGGACCCTTTAAATGAGCAGTTCTTC.

Many counts were recorded for this clonotype. The V and J genes are TRBV18 and TRBJ1-5; no definite D call. Between the trimmed V and J ends, which lost 6 bases and 5 bases, there was a span of 11 bases. The CDR3 spans 13 residues. Germline V gene sequence: CDR1 KGHSH, CDR2 LQKENI. The CDR3 coding sequence is TGTGCCAGCTCCCTCCGGGTGGATCAGCCCCAGCATTTT. Residues: CASSLRVDQPQHF.

This clonotype was detected many times. The chain employs TRBV27 and TRBJ2-1, with D perhaps TRBD1 or TRBD2 (5 bases each). The germline V and J ends were trimmed by 5 bases and 7 bases, with 21 bases remaining between them. CDR3 size: 16 residues. From germline, CDR1 is MNHEY and CDR2 SMNVEV (reference sequence). Here the CDR3 reads CASSPTAPERGNEQFF. The CDR3 region has the DNA TGTGCCAGCAGTCCAACCGCCCCTGAGAGGGGAAATGAGCAGTTCTTC.

This clonotype appeared many times. The genes are TRBV11-2 and TRBJ2-5, with D unresolved. V was trimmed by 3 bases and J by 4 bases, leaving 6 bases between them. Germline-derived CDR1 and CDR2 are SGHAT and FQNNGV. CDR3 length: 12 residues. The CDR3 DNA follows: TGTGCCAGCAGCTTGAACTTAGAGACCCAGTACTTC. Amino acids: CASSLNLETQYF.

This clonotype occurred many times. V and J are TRBV5-1 and TRBJ1-1, with D unclear. Trimming removed 0 bases from V and 2 bases from J, with 11 bases in between. This CDR3 spans 15 amino acids. The germline V gene encodes CDR1 SGHRS and CDR2 YFSETQ. The CDR3 here is CASSLEGVRNTEAFF. The CDR3 region has the DNA TGCGCCAGCAGCTTGGAGGGTGTTAGAAACACTGAAGCTTTCTTT.

This clonotype was seen repeatedly, ten times or more. Mismatch with germline at one junction end may stem from a read error. The chain joins TRBV2 to TRBJ1-5; 8 positions agree with TRBD1. Per germline, CDR1 SNHLY and CDR2 FYNNEI. This CDR3 has 13 residues. For the CDR3, the DNA is TGTGCCAGCAATGAACAGGGGGGTCAGCCCCAGCATTTT. Its protein product is CASNEQGGQPQHF. The full variable domain, its missing parts supplied by reference TRBV2 and TRBJ1-5, is EPEVTQTPSHQVTQMGQEVILRCVPISNHLYFYWYRQILGQKVEFLVSFYNNEISEKSEIFDDQFSVERPDGSNFTLKIRSTKLEDSAMYFCASNEQGGQPQHFGDGTRLSIL.

This clonotype appeared many times. The chain employs TRBV7-3 and TRBJ2-6; possibly TRBD1 for D (5 bases). V shed 5 bases and J shed 4 bases, with 12 bases lying between them. Germline-derived CDR1 and CDR2 are SGHTA and FQGTGA. CDR3 length: 15 amino acids. The CDR3 spells CASSPGSAGANVLTF. DNA for the CDR3: TGTGCCAGCAGCCCAGGGTCAGCGGGGGCCAACGTCCTGACTTTC.

This clonotype was counted between two and nine times. V gene TRBV29-1 combines with J gene TRBJ2-3, with 12 positions matching TRBD2. V lost 5 bases and J lost 3; bases outside the gene matches: 0. The germline V gene encodes CDR1 SQVTM and CDR2 ANQGSEA. The CDR3 contains 13 residues. The CDR3 nucleotides read TGCAGCGTTCTAGCGGGAGGGACAGATACGCAGTATTTT. It codes for CSVLAGGTDTQYF.

This clonotype was picked up many times. The chain joins TRBV20-1 to TRBJ2-5, with 12 bases matching TRBD2. Germline V lookup: CDR1 DFQATT, CDR2 SNEGSKA (reference sequence). The CDR3 totals 16 residues. The junction had 4 bases not matched to a gene; V was cut back by 2 bases and J by 0 bases. CDR3 residues: CSARRLAGANQETQYF. The DNA of the CDR3 is TGCAGTGCTAGAAGACTAGCGGGAGCTAACCAAGAGACCCAGTACTTC.

About this clonotype itself: This may be a read error: a much more frequent sequence differs by one nucleotide. This sequence joins TRBV19 and TRBJ2-1, with D unresolved. The CDR3 contains 14 residues. The germline V gene encodes CDR1 LNHDA and CDR2 SQIVND (reference sequence). V was pared by 6 bases and J by 8 bases, with 17 bases between. In DNA form, the CDR3 reads TGTGCCAGTAGACCCCAGATTTCATATTATGAGCAGTTCTTC. Translating it yields CASRPQISYYEQFF.

At least ten counts were recorded for this clonotype. V usage is TRBV3-1 and J usage is TRBJ2-7, with 9 bases lining up with TRBD2. Germline CDR1 LGHDT, CDR2 YNNKEL (reference sequence). V lost 2 bases to trimming and J lost 1 base; unmatched junction nucleotides: 3. The CDR3 covers 15 residues. CDR3 bases: TGTGCCAGCAGCCAAATGACTAGCGGATCCTACGAGCAGTACTTC. Amino acid sequence: CASSQMTSGSYEQYF.

With regard to this clonotype: One end of the junction fails to match germline, which may point to a read error. The rearrangement uses TRBV28 and TRBJ1-3; D might be TRBD1 (6 bases). The CDR3 consists of 14 residues. Germline V lookup: CDR1 MDHEN, CDR2 SYDVKM. This CDR3 is CATSRGLTGNAIYF. The CDR3 bases are TGTGCCACCAGCAGGGGACTAACTGGAAACGCCATATATTTT.

In this sample, this clonotype turned up a few times. This chain links TRBV28 with TRBJ1-2; no reliable D call. CDR1 and CDR2 (germline): MDHEN, SYDVKM. The ends were cut back, 6 bases at V and 3 bases at J, with 11 bases in the middle. The CDR3 contains 13 residues. The CDR3 bases are TGTGCCAGCAGGAACATCTTAGACTATGGCTACACCTTC. It specifies CASRNILDYGYTF.

The CDR3 region is CASRTLQGFEQFF. The CDR3 DNA is TGTGCCAGCAGGACCTTACAGGGATTTGAGCAGTTCTTC. This sequence joins TRBV25-1 and TRBJ2-1, with D possibly matching TRBD1 (6 bases). Germline values: CDR1 MGHDK, CDR2 SYGVNS. The CDR3 totals 13 residues. V lost 6 bases to trimming and J lost 9 bases, with 15 bases between them.

The sample holds a few counts of this clonotype. The CDR3 region is CASSSGSLYGYTF. The CDR3 coding sequence is TGTGCCAGCAGTTCCGGGTCACTCTATGGCTACACCTTC. V usage is TRBV28 and J usage is TRBJ1-2; D remains ambiguous. This CDR3 contains 13 residues. Trimming removed 4 bases at V and 4 bases at J, with 10 bases between. In germline, CDR1 is MDHEN, CDR2 SYDVKM.

The chain links TRBV19 to TRBJ2-1; D may be TRBD2 (5 bases). V was trimmed by 1 base and J by 0 bases, leaving 7 bases between them. The CDR3 totals 15 residues. Germline CDR1 LNHDA, CDR2 SQIVND (reference sequence). CDR3 DNA: TGTGCCAGTAGTATAGTGGCGGGCTCCTACAATGAGCAGTTCTTC. Amino acid sequence: CASSIVAGSYNEQFF.

The rearrangement joins TRBV7-3 to TRBJ2-1; 11 positions match TRBD2. Germline V gene sequence: CDR1 SGHTA, CDR2 FQGTGA. The junction had 2 bases not matched to a gene; V was cut back by 2 bases and J by 5 bases. This CDR3 has 15 residues. The CDR3 DNA follows: TGTGCCAGCAGCTTACGACTAGCGGGACACAATGAGCAGTTCTTC. Its translation: CASSLRLAGHNEQFF.

This clonotype was observed many times. The chain is built from TRBV28 and TRBJ1-2, with D maybe TRBD1 (6 bases). V was pared by 3 bases and J by 4 bases, with 9 bases between. CDR1 MDHEN and CDR2 SYDVKM come from the germline V gene. This CDR3 comprises 13 residues. The CDR3 protein is CASSFRGAYGYTF. CDR3 DNA: TGTGCCAGCAGTTTTCGGGGGGCCTATGGCTACACCTTC.

In its sample, this clonotype was seen a few times. The rearrangement uses TRBV19 and TRBJ1-1; unclear D gene. V gave up 4 bases and J gave up 0 bases, with 6 bases separating them. Germline-derived CDR1 and CDR2 are LNHDA and SQIVND (reference sequence). This CDR3 is built from 13 residues. The CDR3 coding sequence is TGTGCCAGTAGTAGATTCGTGAACACTGAAGCTTTCTTT. Protein product: CASSRFVNTEAFF. The full variable domain, its missing parts supplied by reference TRBV19 and TRBJ1-1, is DGGITQSPKYLFRKEGQNVTLSCEQNLNHDAMYWYRQDPGQGLRLIYYSQIVNDFQKGDIAEGYSVSREKKESFPLTVTSAQKNPTAFYLCASSRFVNTEAFFGQGTRLTVV.

The chain combines TRBV6-2 or TRBV6-3 with TRBJ1-5; 10 positions agree with TRBD1. V dropped 2 bases and J dropped 2; count of bases not matched to a gene: 6. The CDR3 runs to 17 residues. Germline CDR1 reads MNHEY; CDR2 reads SVGEGT. CDR3 nucleotides: TGTGCCAGCAGTTACGAGTTTGGGACAGGGGGCAATCAGCCCCAGCATTTT. Amino acids: CASSYEFGTGGNQPQHF.

The V call is TRBV28, the J call TRBJ2-7, with D possibly matching TRBD1 (6 bases). V lost 6 bases and J lost 2, with 11 bases in between. The CDR3 runs to 13 residues. CDR1 MDHEN and CDR2 SYDVKM come from the germline V gene. This CDR3 reads CASRQGSPYEQYF. Here the CDR3 DNA reads TGTGCCAGCAGGCAGGGGAGCCCCTACGAGCAGTACTTC.

This chain joins TRBV12-3 or TRBV12-4 and TRBJ2-7; possible D gene TRBD1, 6 bases. The CDR3 covers 12 residues. V gave up 6 bases and J gave up 5 bases, with 11 bases separating them. CDR3 bases: TGTGCCAGCAGCAACAGGGAGAACGAGCAGTACTTC. Its translation: CASSNRENEQYF.

This clonotype was seen repeatedly, ten times or more. The J gene is TRBJ2-2, the V gene TRBV28, with D unresolved. V lost 3 bases and J 7 bases, leaving 15 bases between the germline ends. The CDR3 has 15 amino acids. The germline CDR1 and CDR2 sequences are MDHEN and SYDVKM. CDR3 sequence (DNA): TGTGCCAGCAGTTTGGGGATAGGGAACCGCGGGGAGCTGTTTTTT. This gives the protein CASSLGIGNRGELFF.

The table lists this clonotype with a few counts. The J gene is TRBJ2-7, the V gene TRBV5-5; D may be TRBD1 (5 bases). Germline loops: CDR1 SGHKS, CDR2 YYEKEE (reference sequence). V shed 0 bases and J shed 2 bases, with 9 bases lying between them. The CDR3 spans 14 residues. CDR3 loop: CASSLAAGPYEQYF. DNA for the CDR3: TGTGCCAGCAGCTTGGCGGCAGGGCCCTACGAGCAGTACTTC. The full variable domain, in which reference TRBV5-5 and TRBJ2-7 provide the parts outside the CDR3, is DAGVTQSPTHLIKTRGQQVTLRCSPISGHKSVSWYQQVLGQGPQFIFQYYEKEERGRGNFPDRFSARQFPNYSSELNVNALLLGDSALYLCASSLAAGPYEQYFGPGTRLTVT.